Reported below is one T cell receptor (beta chain). The antigen is not known. This sample is part of a study of blood T cells in healthy people across ages. Study at large: Template switching retrieved approximately one barcoded beta molecule for each two T cells.

Study conclusions and caveats: Observed TCR beta diversity showed a strong correlation with the percentage of naive T cells as measured by flow cytometry.

Combining a sample-barcoded 5' primer with a J-beta primer mix, a second PCR ran for 7 to 11 cycles. Each cDNA was tagged by a template-switch adaptor containing 12 random nucleotides. TCRdb redid the calling of the 5' RACE reads with MiXCR, one entry per CDR3 protein. The sample has about 800,000 distinct CDR3 sequences, roughly 50% seen once. Per sample, extraction of total RNA gave at least 6 micrograms in every case. This receptor was identified in a man aged 30-40 years in good health. Sequenced: blood.

Written as DNA, the CDR3 is TGCAGCGTTGAAGAGACCGGTCGGGGTAGAGATGGCTACACCTTC. Translation gives CSVEETGRGRDGYTF. The chain recombines TRBV29-1 with TRBJ1-2; D is unclear. Germline lookup yields CDR1 SQVTM and CDR2 ANQGSEA. V shed 0 bases and J shed 6 bases, with 17 bases lying between them. This CDR3 is 15 amino acids long.